In this sample, the clone carrying this T cell receptor (beta chain) turned up a few times. Its antigen is unidentified. Being one base from a much bigger clone, this may be a read error. The record originates from a study of CD8+CD57+ T cells in acquired aplastic anemia. Study-level background: DNA from sorted CD4+ and CD8+ cells averaged approximately 3.5 ug.

Study-wide findings and caveats: Around 29 CD8+ CDR3 sequences were shared between patients and controls.

Profiling of TCR beta VDJ combinations and CDR3 sequences used genomic DNA as template. Each CDR3 protein gets one entry after TCRdb re-called the reads with MiXCR. The sample has 55,000 to 60,000 distinct CDR3 sequences; 55% to 70% are singletons. Those patients picked for sequencing had displayed CD8+CD57+ cell expansion on flow cytometry. As a group, the patients uniformly had severe acquired aplastic anemia. Blood was sampled before the patients had received any therapy. The sequencing sample was made of sorted CD4+, CD8+, or CD8+CD57+ T cells (not recorded which) from PBMCs. The sequence was collected from a human donor with aplastic anemia.

CDR3 amino acids: CASSLSMNTGEMFF. The CDR3 coding sequence is TGTGCCAGCAGCTTGAGCATGAACACCGGGGAGATGTTTTTT. V gene TRBV7-9 combines with J gene TRBJ2-2, with D maybe TRBD2 (5 bases). The CDR3 covers 14 residues. Germline CDR1 and CDR2: SEHNR and FQNEAQ (reference sequence).